This T cell receptor (beta chain) was obtained from a study of blood T cell repertoires in COVID-19. Study as a whole: Specimens from acute and convalescent COVID-19 originated in the United States, Italy and Spain. In each case, the material was cDNA or gDNA derived from T cells, B-cell-depleted T cells, or PBMCs.

Profiled with immunoSEQ multiplex PCR; TCRdb holds only in-frame clones, not every one. The sample lists some 250,000 clones; about 70% were seen once. V shed 4 bases, J shed 10 bases, and the junction held 7 bases outside the gene matches. In germline, CDR1 is SGHDN, CDR2 FVKESK. The length of the CDR3 is 13 residues. The specimen was peripheral blood. This receptor was identified in a woman of 80 years or more with acute or convalescent COVID-19. The gene calls are TRBV14 and TRBJ2-7, with 10 bases that match TRBD2. In nucleotides, the CDR3 is TGTGCCAGCAGCCCAGCGGGGGGGCCACTTCAGTACTTC. This gives the protein CASSPAGGPLQYF. The full variable domain, with the rest looked up from reference TRBV14 and TRBJ2-7, is EAGVTQFPSHSVIEKGQTVTLRCDPISGHDNLYWYRRVMGKEIKFLLHFVKESKQDESGMPNNRFLAERTGGTYSTLKVQPAELEDSGVYFCASSPAGGPLQYFGPGTRLTVT.